This is a list of T cell receptor beta chains from one sample in a study of blood T cells in healthy people across ages. TCRdb re-called the 5' RACE reads through MiXCR, storing one row per CDR3 protein. The table shows more than 450,000 distinct CDR3 sequences, with about 25% occurring only once. The sample was also reused in another study, on T cells of mothers and their children.

Source material: blood. The source of these receptors is a boy under 10 years old in good health. CDR3s include the opening cysteine and the closing phenylalanine or tryptophan. D genes are given only for firm matches. A clone size is listed for some rows: how often the clone was seen (once, few, many), or a class if it is expanded.

>TRBD1|TRBJ1-1|.|TRBV30
TGTGCCTGGGGATTCAGGGGGTTGAACACTGAAGCTTTCTTT
CAWGFRGLNTEAFF
>.|TRBJ1-1|.|TRBV30
TGTGCCTGGGGCCCCTGGGGCACTGAAGCTTTCTTT
CAWGPWGTEAFF
>.|TRBJ1-4|.|TRBV27
TGTGCCAGCAGTCTCACGGCGCGGCATGAAAAACTGTTTTTT
CASSLTARHEKLFF
>TRBD2|TRBJ2-3|.|TRBV28
TGTGCCAGCAGTTTCCTAGCGGGGGGCCCGGACACAGATACGCAGTATTTT
CASSFLAGGPDTDTQYF
>TRBD1|TRBJ2-4|few|TRBV25-1
TGTGCCAGCAGTGAATGGACAGGGGGCAACAATCCGCTAGCCAAAAACATTCAGTACTTC
CASSEWTGGNNPLAKNIQYF
>.|TRBJ2-5|few|TRBV11-1
TGTGCCAGCAGCCAGCGTCAGTGGGGGGAGCAAGAGACCCAGTACTTC
CASSQRQWGEQETQYF
>.|TRBJ1-1|few|TRBV2
TGTGCCAGCAGTGACGAGGGGTACACTGAAGCTTTCTTT
CASSDEGYTEAFF
>.|TRBJ2-3|many|TRBV6-5
TGTGCCAGCAGATCTAGGATAGATACGCAGTATTTT
CASRSRIDTQYF
>.|TRBJ2-2|few|TRBV5-1
TGCGCCAGCAGCTTGGGGCCGTCTAGGGACTTCACCGGGGAGCTGTTTTTT
CASSLGPSRDFTGELFF
>.|TRBJ2-4|few|TRBV5-4
TGTGCCAGCAGCTTACGGGGGACATCGCTAGCCAAAAGCATTCAGTACTTC
CASSLRGTSLAKSIQYF
>.|TRBJ2-2|many|TRBV7-2
TGTGCCAGCAGCTTTTATCCGGGACCCTTGAACACCGGGGAGCTGTTTTTT
CASSFYPGPLNTGELFF
>TRBD1|TRBJ1-5|many|TRBV19
TGTGCCAGTAGCCACAGGGGAGGCAATCAGCCCCAGCATTTT
CASSHRGGNQPQHF
>TRBD2|TRBJ2-5|few|TRBV25-1
TGTGCCAGCAAGTGGCGGGGGAGCGATGCCCAAGAGACCCAGTACTTC
CASKWRGSDAQETQYF
>.|TRBJ2-7|once|TRBV6-5
TGTGCCAGCAGTCAGGGATACGCCGGCTACGAGCAGTACTTC
CASSQGYAGYEQYF
>.|TRBJ2-1|.|TRBV5-1
TGCGCCAGCAGCTTGGCCGTCTCGTTAAACGTCTACAATGAGCAGTTCTTC
CASSLAVSLNVYNEQFF
>.|TRBJ2-3|many|TRBV20-1
TGCAGTGCTAGAGACAGGGTTATCTCAGATACGCAGTATTTT
CSARDRVISDTQYF
>.|TRBJ2-7|few|TRBV10-3
TGTGCCATCAGTGAGTCGAGTCGGATTCTGTACTTC
CAISESSRILYF
>.|TRBJ1-2|few|TRBV9
TGTGCCAGCAGCGTTGGTAACAGCCCCTATGGCTACACCTTC
CASSVGNSPYGYTF
>.|TRBJ2-6|few|TRBV18
TGTGCCAGCTCACCTTCCTCTGGGGCCAACGTCCCGACTTTC
CASSPSSGANVPTF
>.|TRBJ2-2|.|TRBV12-3/TRBV12-4
TGTGCCAGCAGTTTATTGGGGGCTGACGGGGAGCTGTTTTTT
CASSLLGADGELFF
>.|TRBJ2-2|.|TRBV12-3/TRBV12-4
TGTGCCAGCGTTGCTCTTACGAACACCGGGGAGCTGTTTTTT
CASVALTNTGELFF
>.|TRBJ2-1|few|TRBV15
TGTGCCACCAGCAGAGCTCTTACAAGGGCTTCCGAGCAGTTCTTC
CATSRALTRASEQFF
>TRBD2|TRBJ2-1|few|TRBV12-3/TRBV12-4
TGTGCCAGCGGCTACCCCGTGGGGCTAGCGGGCAATGAGCAGTTCTTC
CASGYPVGLAGNEQFF
>.|TRBJ2-2|.|TRBV18
TGTGCCAGCTCACCGGGAGGAACGAACATCGGGGAGCTGTTTTTT
CASSPGGTNIGELFF
>TRBD2|TRBJ2-3|.|TRBV20-1
TGCAGTGCTAGAGCCGGGACTAGCGGGATCGATACGCAGTATTTT
CSARAGTSGIDTQYF
>TRBD2|TRBJ2-1|.|TRBV2
TGTGCCAGCAGTGAAAATGGACTAGCTAACAATGAGCAGTTCTTC
CASSENGLANNEQFF
>TRBD1|TRBJ2-7|.|TRBV5-5
TGTGCCAGCAGCTGGCGGGACAGGGCCTCCTACGAGCAGTACTTC
CASSWRDRASYEQYF
>.|TRBJ2-5|.|TRBV5-1
TGCGCCAGCAGCTTGGGGTCCTCACCCCAAGAGACCCAGTACTTC
CASSLGSSPQETQYF
>TRBD1|TRBJ1-1|many|TRBV12-3/TRBV12-4
TGTGCCAGCAGTCCCGGGACAGACAACACTGAAGCTTTCTTT
CASSPGTDNTEAFF
>TRBD1|TRBJ1-1|.|TRBV9
TGTGCCAGCAGCTTCGGGACAGCTACTTTGGACACTGAAGCTTTCTTT
CASSFGTATLDTEAFF
>.|TRBJ1-1|few|TRBV12-3/TRBV12-4
TGTGCCAGCAGCCTCCTTGGGGGCCCCATGAACACTGAAGCTTTCTTT
CASSLLGGPMNTEAFF
>TRBD2|TRBJ2-3|few|TRBV18
TGTGCCAGCTCACCACCTACCGGGACTAGCGAAACTGATACGCAGTATTTT
CASSPPTGTSETDTQYF
>.|TRBJ1-2|.|TRBV12-3/TRBV12-4
TGTGCCAGCAGTTTACGGGGAAGGGGCTACACCTTC
CASSLRGRGYTF
>.|TRBJ2-5|few|TRBV5-1
TGCGCCAGCAGCTTGGACGGCGGGCAAGAGACCCAGTACTTC
CASSLDGGQETQYF
>.|TRBJ2-2|.|TRBV3-1
TGTGCCAGCAGCCAAGATAGACTAGGCCCGAACACCGGGGAGCTGTTTTTT
CASSQDRLGPNTGELFF
>.|TRBJ1-6|.|TRBV4-1
TGCGCCAGCAGCCAAGAGGGGAGTATTGCACCCCTCCACTTT
CASSQEGSIAPLHF
>TRBD2|TRBJ2-1|.|TRBV20-1
TGCAGTGCTAGTGCCAGTAAGCGGGGGAGCTCCTGCAATGAGCAGTTCTTC
CSASASKRGSSCNEQFF
>TRBD2|TRBJ2-2|.|TRBV25-1
TGTGCCAGCAGTGAATATAGTGGGGCGGGAGAGGACACCGGGGAGCTGTTTTTT
CASSEYSGAGEDTGELFF
>TRBD1|TRBJ2-1|.|TRBV7-2
TGTGCCAGCAGCCCTGACAGGGCCCTAGGAGAGCAGTTCTTC
CASSPDRALGEQFF
>.|TRBJ2-3|few|TRBV30
TGTGCCTGGAGTGCCCTGTGGTTAAGAGGAGATACGCAGTATTTT
CAWSALWLRGDTQYF
>.|TRBJ2-7|few|TRBV20-1
TGCAGTGCTGCCGGGACGGAAGCCTACGAGCAGTACTTC
CSAAGTEAYEQYF
>.|TRBJ2-5|few|TRBV7-9
TGTGCCAGCAGCTTAGCTGTCAAAGAGACCCAGTACTTC
CASSLAVKETQYF
>TRBD1|TRBJ2-7|.|TRBV12-3/TRBV12-4
TGTGCCAGCAGTTTAGCCCCGGGACAGGGATACGAGCAGTACTTC
CASSLAPGQGYEQYF
>TRBD2|TRBJ2-1|.|TRBV10-3
TGTGCCATCAGTGATAGTGGGACTAGCGGGATTAACGTGAGAGTCAATGAGCAGTTCTTC
CAISDSGTSGINVRVNEQFF
>.|TRBJ2-1|.|TRBV2
TGTGCCAGCATCCTCGCCCGGGTGGGTAATGAGCAGTTCTTC
CASILARVGNEQFF
>.|TRBJ1-5|.|TRBV7-8
TGTACCAGCAGCTCCCGGGCCACTCAGGTGTATCTAAGCAATCAGCCCCAGCATTTT
CTSSSRATQVYLSNQPQHF